These T cell receptor beta chains were read from a single sample in a study of blood T cell repertoires in COVID-19. Only in-frame clones appear in the TCRdb table, and some are missing; sequencing was by immunoSEQ multiplex PCR. The sample shows a few hundred thousand clones, over 65% of them seen only once. Material for sequencing was peripheral blood. All receptors come from a woman older than 75 with acute or convalescent COVID-19. Both conserved end residues are part of each CDR3. Each record gives: CDR3 DNA, CDR3 protein, clone size, V gene, D gene, J gene. D genes are given only for firm matches. Size is stated for part of the rows, as once, few or many counts, or as a class when the clone is expanded.

TGTGCCAGCAGCTTAGGGACAGGGGGGAGTGTCAACACTGAAGCTTTCTTT	CASSLGTGGSVNTEAFF	few	TRBV7-9	TRBD1	TRBJ1-1
TGTGCCAGCAGCTCGCACGGGGTTTACGAGCAGTACTTC	CASSSHGVYEQYF	.	TRBV5-4	.	TRBJ2-7
TGTGCCAGCAGTTACTCCTCAGGGTCGGCTGGAAACACCATATATTTT	CASSYSSGSAGNTIYF	.	TRBV6-5	.	TRBJ1-3
TGTGCCAGCGCTATTGGGCGCGGGGGGGCGGGTGAGCAGTTCTTC	CASAIGRGGAGEQFF	once	TRBV19	TRBD2	TRBJ2-1
TGTGCCAGCAGCTCCCTAGGAGGGTACTATGGCTACACCTTC	CASSSLGGYYGYTF	.	TRBV5-4	.	TRBJ1-2
TGCGCCAGCACCCAGAGGAATGAGCAGTTCTTC	CASTQRNEQFF	.	TRBV5-1	.	TRBJ2-1
TGTGCCAGCAGGACTAGCGGGAGCTTTGAGCAGTTCTTC	CASRTSGSFEQFF	few	TRBV6-5	TRBD2	TRBJ2-1
TGTGCCAGCAGCCGTGGACAGGAGGGTCAGCCCCAGCATTTT	CASSRGQEGQPQHF	.	TRBV7-9	TRBD1	TRBJ1-5
TGTGCCACCAGCAGAGCCCAGAAGGGGAGGGGCACTGAAGCTTTCTTT	CATSRAQKGRGTEAFF	.	TRBV15	.	TRBJ1-1
TGTGCCATCAGTTTGGGGACAGGGGATAATTCACCCCTCCACTTT	CAISLGTGDNSPLHF	few	TRBV10-3	TRBD1	TRBJ1-6
TGCGCCAGCAGCTTTGGGACAGGGAGGGAAAAACTGTTTTTT	CASSFGTGREKLFF	.	TRBV5-1	TRBD1	TRBJ1-4
TGTGCCAGCAGCTACTCCTCCGGCGAGCAGTACTTC	CASSYSSGEQYF	.	TRBV3-1/TRBV3-2	.	TRBJ2-7
TGTGCCAGCAGTCCCTTTGGACAGGGGTCTGAGAACACTGAAGCTTTCTTT	CASSPFGQGSENTEAFF	few	TRBV27	TRBD1	TRBJ1-1
TGTGCCAGCAGCAACGACAGGGTTTCTGAAGCTTTCTTT	CASSNDRVSEAFF	.	TRBV7-2	TRBD1	TRBJ1-1
TGTGCCAGCGGCGAGAGACGGGGAGATGAGCAGTTCTTC	CASGERRGDEQFF	few	TRBV11-2	.	TRBJ2-1
TGTGCCACCAGCTCTCACTCGGGACAGGGAAACCAGCCCCAGCATTTT	CATSSHSGQGNQPQHF	few	TRBV15	TRBD1	TRBJ1-5
TGTGCCAGCAGCCCCCTAGCGGGAGTAGGGGAGCAGTACTTC	CASSPLAGVGEQYF	many	TRBV9	TRBD2	TRBJ2-7
TGTGCCAGCAGTGAATCTCGGAACTATGGCTACACCTTC	CASSESRNYGYTF	.	TRBV6-1	.	TRBJ1-2
TGTGCCAGCAGCGTAGGAGGGACTTACTCCTACGAGCAGTACTTC	CASSVGGTYSYEQYF	.	TRBV9	.	TRBJ2-7
TGTGCCAGCAGCCCAGGGGTACGGAGCTATGGCTACACCTTC	CASSPGVRSYGYTF	.	TRBV7-2	.	TRBJ1-2
TGTGCCAGTCACCTGGTGGGACAGGGGCCTGGAAACACCATATATTTT	CASHLVGQGPGNTIYF	.	TRBV19	TRBD1	TRBJ1-3
TGTGCCAGCAGCTTATCGGGGTCTAATGAAAAACTGTTTTTT	CASSLSGSNEKLFF	.	TRBV7-9	.	TRBJ1-4
TGTGCCAGCAGTGAGAGGGACTTCGCCTCTCGCTCCTACGAGCAGTACTTC	CASSERDFASRSYEQYF	.	TRBV6-1	.	TRBJ2-7
TGCGCCAGCAGCTCTGGGACAGGCGGCAATCAGCCCCAGCATTTT	CASSSGTGGNQPQHF	.	TRBV5-1	TRBD1	TRBJ1-5
TGTGCCAGCAGCCCTGAGGTCTTCAGCTCTGGAAACACCATATATTTT	CASSPEVFSSGNTIYF	.	TRBV7-9	.	TRBJ1-3
TGTGCCAGCAGCCCCCCCCCGGGACAGGGGGTCACAGATACGCAGTATTTT	CASSPPPGQGVTDTQYF	.	TRBV28	TRBD1	TRBJ2-3
TGCAGCGCCGCGGGGGCGGGGGATACGCAGTATTTT	CSAAGAGDTQYF	.	TRBV29-1	.	TRBJ2-3
TGTGCCACCAGCAGAGAGTCGGCAGGGAGGTATCAGCCCCAGCATTTT	CATSRESAGRYQPQHF	.	TRBV15	.	TRBJ1-5
TGCGCCAGCAGTCGAAGACAGGGGGCTTCGAGCACTGAAGCTTTCTTT	CASSRRQGASSTEAFF	.	TRBV5-1	TRBD1	TRBJ1-1
TGTGCCAGCAGCCAAGATAGCGCCACAGATACGCAGTATTTT	CASSQDSATDTQYF	.	TRBV3-1/TRBV3-2	.	TRBJ2-3
TGTGCCAGCTCACCTGGACTAGCGGGGAGCACAGATACGCAGTATTTT	CASSPGLAGSTDTQYF	.	TRBV18	TRBD2	TRBJ2-3
TGTGCCAGCAGCATTTCCAGGGGGCAGGGTTCACCCCTCCACTTT	CASSISRGQGSPLHF	.	TRBV7-8	TRBD1	TRBJ1-6
TGTGCCAGCTCAGACAACAGGGGGAACACTGAAGCTTTCTTT	CASSDNRGNTEAFF	.	TRBV18	TRBD1	TRBJ1-1
TGTGCCAGCCGACAAAGCAATCAGCCCCAGCATTTT	CASRQSNQPQHF	few	TRBV6-5	.	TRBJ1-5
TGTGCCAGCACCCCATCGGTAGCGGGAAGGTATGAGCAGTTCTTC	CASTPSVAGRYEQFF	.	TRBV7-2	TRBD2	TRBJ2-1
TGCAGCGTTGCTTGGGGGCCGGTTCAGCCCCAGCATTTT	CSVAWGPVQPQHF	.	TRBV29-1	.	TRBJ1-5
TGTGCCAGCAGTCTACAAACAGGGTACGAGCAGTACTTC	CASSLQTGYEQYF	.	TRBV12-3/TRBV12-4	.	TRBJ2-7
TGCGCCAGCAGCTTGGGGGACAGACCAAACCATCAGCCCCAGCATTTT	CASSLGDRPNHQPQHF	.	TRBV5-1	TRBD1	TRBJ1-5
TGTGCCAGTAGTATTATTGAAGGGGGCGCTCGTGAAGCTTTCTTT	CASSIIEGGAREAFF	.	TRBV19	TRBD1	TRBJ1-1
TGTGCCAGCAGCGTGGACAGGGGATTCACTGAAGCTTTCTTT	CASSVDRGFTEAFF	.	TRBV7-2	TRBD1	TRBJ1-1
TGTGCCAGCTCACAGGCCCCGACGACAGGGTCCGGCTATGGCTACACCTTC	CASSQAPTTGSGYGYTF	.	TRBV18	TRBD1	TRBJ1-2
TGCGCCAGCAGCTTGGATACAGGGTTAAGAAACACCATATATTTT	CASSLDTGLRNTIYF	.	TRBV5-1	.	TRBJ1-3
TGCGCCAGCAGCTTAATAGGGGGGACAGTCCTGCGGACTGAAGCTTTCTTT	CASSLIGGTVLRTEAFF	.	TRBV5-1	TRBD1	TRBJ1-1
TGTGCCAGCAGCTTGTCCTATAGTCTTCAGTTCTTC	CASSLSYSLQFF	.	TRBV7-9	.	TRBJ2-1
TGTGCCAGCAGCCTCCGGGAGTTTACAGATACGCAGTATTTT	CASSLREFTDTQYF	.	TRBV6-6	.	TRBJ2-3